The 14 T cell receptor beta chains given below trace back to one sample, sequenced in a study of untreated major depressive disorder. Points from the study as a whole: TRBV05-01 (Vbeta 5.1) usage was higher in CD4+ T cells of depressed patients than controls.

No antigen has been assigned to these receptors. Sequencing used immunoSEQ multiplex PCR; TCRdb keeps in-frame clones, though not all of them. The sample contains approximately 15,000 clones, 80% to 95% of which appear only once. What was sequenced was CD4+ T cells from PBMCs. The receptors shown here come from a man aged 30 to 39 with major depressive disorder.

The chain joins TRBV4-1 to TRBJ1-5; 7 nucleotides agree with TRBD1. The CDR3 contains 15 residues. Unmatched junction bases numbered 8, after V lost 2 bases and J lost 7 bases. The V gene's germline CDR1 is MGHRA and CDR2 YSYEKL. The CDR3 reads CASSQRTGEGQPQHF. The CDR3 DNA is TGCGCCAGCAGCCAACGGACAGGCGAGGGGCAGCCCCAGCATTTT.

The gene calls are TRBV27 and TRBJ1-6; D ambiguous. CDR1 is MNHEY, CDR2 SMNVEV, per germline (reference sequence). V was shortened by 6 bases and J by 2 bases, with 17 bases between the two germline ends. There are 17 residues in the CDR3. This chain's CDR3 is CASSTIVRRTYNSPLHF. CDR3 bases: TGTGCCAGCAGCACAATAGTAAGGAGGACCTATAATTCACCCCTCCACTTT.

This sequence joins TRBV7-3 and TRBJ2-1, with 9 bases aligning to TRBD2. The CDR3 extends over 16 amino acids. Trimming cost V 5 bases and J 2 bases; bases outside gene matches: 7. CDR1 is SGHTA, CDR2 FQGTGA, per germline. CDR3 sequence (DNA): TGTGCCAGCAGCCCCAGCGGGGGGCTCGCCTACAATGAGCAGTTCTTC. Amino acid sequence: CASSPSGGLAYNEQFF.

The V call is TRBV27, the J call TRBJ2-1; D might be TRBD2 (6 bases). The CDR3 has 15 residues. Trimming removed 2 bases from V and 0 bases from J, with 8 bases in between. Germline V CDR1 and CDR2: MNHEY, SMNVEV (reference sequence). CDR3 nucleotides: TGTGCCAGCAGTTTAACGGGGGTCTCCTACAATGAGCAGTTCTTC. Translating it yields CASSLTGVSYNEQFF.

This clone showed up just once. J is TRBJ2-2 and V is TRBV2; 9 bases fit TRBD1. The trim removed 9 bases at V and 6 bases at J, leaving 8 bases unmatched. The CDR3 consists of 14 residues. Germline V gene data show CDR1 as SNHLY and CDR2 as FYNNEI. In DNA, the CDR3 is TGTGCCAGGACGACAGGGGGTAACGCCGGGGAGCTGTTTTTT. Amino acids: CARTTGGNAGELFF.

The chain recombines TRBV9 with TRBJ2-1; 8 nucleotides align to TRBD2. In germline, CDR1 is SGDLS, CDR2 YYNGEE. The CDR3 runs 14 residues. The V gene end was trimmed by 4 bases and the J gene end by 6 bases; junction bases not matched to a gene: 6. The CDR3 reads CASSPGTSGNEQFF. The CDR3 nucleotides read TGTGCCAGCAGCCCGGGGACTAGTGGCAATGAGCAGTTCTTC.

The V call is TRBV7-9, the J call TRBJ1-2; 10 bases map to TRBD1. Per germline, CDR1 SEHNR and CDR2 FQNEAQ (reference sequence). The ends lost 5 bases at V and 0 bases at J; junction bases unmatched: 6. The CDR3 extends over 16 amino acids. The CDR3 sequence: CASSGDRGGPNYGYTF. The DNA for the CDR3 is TGTGCCAGCAGCGGGGACAGGGGTGGGCCTAACTATGGCTACACCTTC.

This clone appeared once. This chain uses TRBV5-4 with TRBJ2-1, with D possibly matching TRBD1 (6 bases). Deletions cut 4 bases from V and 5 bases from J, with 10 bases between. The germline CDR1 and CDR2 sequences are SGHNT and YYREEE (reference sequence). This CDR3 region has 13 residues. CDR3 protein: CASSEDRNNEQFF. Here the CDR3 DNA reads TGTGCCAGCAGCGAGGACAGAAACAATGAGCAGTTCTTC.

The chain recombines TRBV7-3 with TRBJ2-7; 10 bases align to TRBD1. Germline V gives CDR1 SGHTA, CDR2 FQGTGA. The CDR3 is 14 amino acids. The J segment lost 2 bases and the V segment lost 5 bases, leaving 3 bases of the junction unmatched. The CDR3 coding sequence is TGTGCCAGCAGCGGAGGACAGGGGGCCTACGAGCAGTACTTC. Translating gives CASSGGQGAYEQYF. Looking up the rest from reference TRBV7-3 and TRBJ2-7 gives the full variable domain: GAGVSQTPSNKVTEKGKYVELRCDPISGHTALYWYRQSLGQGPEFLIYFQGTGAADDSGLPNDRFFAVRPEGSVSTLKIQRTERGDSAVYLCASSGGQGAYEQYFGPGTRLTVT.

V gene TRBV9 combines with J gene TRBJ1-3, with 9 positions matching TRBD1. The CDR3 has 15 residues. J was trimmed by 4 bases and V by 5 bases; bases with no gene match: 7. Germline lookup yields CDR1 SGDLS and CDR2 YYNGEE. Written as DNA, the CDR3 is TGTGCCAGCAGTACAGGGGGCGCGGCGGGAAACACCATATATTTT. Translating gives CASSTGGAAGNTIYF.

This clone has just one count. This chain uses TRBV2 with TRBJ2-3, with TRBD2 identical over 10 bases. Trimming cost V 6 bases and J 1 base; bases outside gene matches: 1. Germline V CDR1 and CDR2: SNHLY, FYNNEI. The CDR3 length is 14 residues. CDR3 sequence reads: CASRGTSGTDTQYF. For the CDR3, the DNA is TGTGCCAGCAGGGGGACTAGCGGCACAGATACGCAGTATTTT.

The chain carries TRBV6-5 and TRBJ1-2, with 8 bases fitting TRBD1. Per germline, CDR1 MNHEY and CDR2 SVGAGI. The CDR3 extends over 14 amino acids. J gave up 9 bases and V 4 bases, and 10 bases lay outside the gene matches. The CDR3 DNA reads TGTGCCAGCAGTTCCAGTCTGGGACAGGCCAGCTACACCTTC. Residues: CASSSSLGQASYTF.

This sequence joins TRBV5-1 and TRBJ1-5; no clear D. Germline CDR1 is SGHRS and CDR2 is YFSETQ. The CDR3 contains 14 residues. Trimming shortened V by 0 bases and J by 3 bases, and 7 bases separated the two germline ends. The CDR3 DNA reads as TGCGCCAGCAGCTTGGACAGCTACAATCAGCCCCAGCATTTT. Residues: CASSLDSYNQPQHF.

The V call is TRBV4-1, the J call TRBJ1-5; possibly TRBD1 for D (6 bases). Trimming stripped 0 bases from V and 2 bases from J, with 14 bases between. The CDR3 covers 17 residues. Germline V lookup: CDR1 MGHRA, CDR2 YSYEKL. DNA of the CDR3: TGCGCCAGCAGCCAAGATGTGGGGGCTCGGGGCAATCAGCCCCAGCATTTT. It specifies CASSQDVGARGNQPQHF.